This T cell receptor beta chain is from a study of identifying expanded T cells in peripheral blood. Profiling relied on immunoSEQ multiplex PCR, and the TCRdb table lists in-frame clones only, not all of them. Here the sample spans 100,000 to 110,000 clones, 80% to 90% being singletons. This CDR3 is 17 amino acids long. Per the germline V gene, CDR1 is SEHNR and CDR2 is FQNEAQ (reference sequence). J gave up 8 bases and V 5 bases, and 18 bases lay outside the gene matches. The chain employs TRBV7-9 and TRBJ2-4, with 7 bases that match TRBD2. The receptor was isolated from a person aged 18 to 75 in good health. The sample consisted of blood. The CDR3 nucleotides read TGTGCCAGCAGCCCGGGGGGAGTTTTACCCTTATGGGACATTCAGTACTTC. Its protein product is CASSPGGVLPLWDIQYF.